Listed here are 21 T cell receptor beta chains from one sample, sequenced in a study of T-cell memory formation after mild COVID-19. In TCRdb, the 5' RACE reads were re-called with MiXCR into one record per CDR3 protein. The table shows some 340,000 distinct CDR3 sequences, with approximately 13% occurring only once. The sequenced sample consisted of PBMCs or a T cell subset sorted from them (not recorded which). These receptors all stem from a man aged 18 to 29 who had mild COVID-19 (a few samples of this study predate the infection). Cell type and time point are not known.

Ten or more counts support this clonotype. The V gene is TRBV20-1, the J gene TRBJ2-7, with D unclear. Deletions cut 0 bases from V and 3 bases from J, with 9 bases between. Germline CDR1 and CDR2: DFQATT and SNEGSKA (reference sequence). The length of the CDR3 is 13 residues. The CDR3 sequence: CSARDETDYEQYF. The CDR3, as DNA: TGCAGTGCTAGAGATGAAACCGACTACGAGCAGTACTTC.

This chain joins TRBV5-5 and TRBJ2-7; a possible D gene is TRBD1 (5 bases). This CDR3 comprises 14 residues. V lost 0 bases, J lost 2 bases, and 9 bases lay in between. Germline CDR1 and CDR2: SGHKS and YYEKEE (reference sequence). The CDR3 sequence is CASSLVGRAYEQYV. The CDR3 region has the DNA TGTGCCAGCAGCTTGGTCGGCAGGGCCTACGAGCAGTACGTC.

The CDR3 coding sequence is TGTGCCATCAGTGGGGGGACAGGGGAAAACTACGAGCAGTACTTC. Amino acids: CAISGGTGENYEQYF. This chain links TRBV10-3 with TRBJ2-7; TRBD1 matches at 10 bases. The ends lost 4 bases at V and 3 bases at J; junction bases unmatched: 6. Per the germline V gene, CDR1 is ENHRY and CDR2 is SYGVKD. The CDR3 is made up of 15 amino acids.

The V and J genes are TRBV5-5 and TRBJ2-1; 12 nucleotides agree with TRBD2. CDR1 is SGHKS, CDR2 YYEKEE, per germline (reference sequence). This CDR3 region has 14 residues. J gave up 8 bases and V 3 bases, and 3 bases lay outside the gene matches. The CDR3 reads CASSSGLAGYEQFF. CDR3 bases: TGTGCCAGCAGCTCCGGACTAGCGGGGTATGAGCAGTTCTTC. The complete variable domain, with remaining parts taken from reference TRBV5-5 and TRBJ2-1, reads DAGVTQSPTHLIKTRGQQVTLRCSPISGHKSVSWYQQVLGQGPQFIFQYYEKEERGRGNFPDRFSARQFPNYSSELNVNALLLGDSALYLCASSSGLAGYEQFFGPGTRLTVL.

The chain links TRBV20-1 to TRBJ2-3, with D possibly TRBD2 on 7 matching bases. Germline-derived CDR1 and CDR2 are DFQATT and SNEGSKA (reference sequence). The V end was cut by 6 bases, the J end by 4 bases, with 20 bases between. The CDR3 covers 15 residues. DNA for the CDR3: TGCAGTGCCCTTCTGGGGGGGGCCTTCGCAGATACGCAGTATTTT. Encoded protein: CSALLGGAFADTQYF.

This chain joins TRBV11-1 and TRBJ2-1; 9 bases are a match to TRBD1. Germline CDR1 is SGHAT and CDR2 is FQDESV (reference sequence). The CDR3 runs 17 residues. The V segment lost 2 bases and the J segment 10 bases; nucleotides outside the gene matches: 15. CDR3 region: CASSLPTGGVSTWEQFF. As DNA, the CDR3 is TGTGCCAGCAGCTTACCCACAGGGGGCGTCTCTACATGGGAGCAGTTCTTC. Looking up the rest from reference TRBV11-1 and TRBJ2-1 gives the full variable domain: EAEVAQSPRYKITEKSQAVAFWCDPISGHATLYWYRQILGQGPELLVQFQDESVVDDSQLPKDRFSAERLKGVDSTLKIQPAELGDSAMYLCASSLPTGGVSTWEQFFGPGTRLTVL.

This clonotype was counted between two and nine times. The chain links TRBV25-1 to TRBJ1-2, with D maybe TRBD1 (5 bases). This CDR3 has 14 residues. Germline CDR1 MGHDK, CDR2 SYGVNS. Deletions cut 6 bases from V and 5 bases from J, with 16 bases between. CDR3 sequence: CASRGDSERYGYTF. The CDR3 DNA is TGTGCCAGCAGAGGGGATAGTGAGAGATATGGCTACACCTTC.

This clonotype has a count of ten or more. This sequence joins TRBV6-2 or TRBV6-3 and TRBJ2-7; D is uncertain. V lost 2 bases, J lost 2 bases, and 10 bases lay in between. This CDR3 region has 14 residues. CDR1 and CDR2 (germline): MNHEY, SVGEGT. CDR3 sequence reads: CASSYPQQTYEQYF. The CDR3 DNA reads as TGTGCCAGCAGTTACCCCCAACAGACCTACGAGCAGTACTTC.

This sequence joins TRBV4-2 and TRBJ1-1; D is ambiguous. This CDR3 is built from 14 residues. V was shortened by 0 bases and J by 1 base, with 6 bases between the two germline ends. CDR1 and CDR2 from the germline V gene are LGHNA and YNFKEQ. The CDR3, as DNA: TGTGCCAGCAGCCAAGATTTATCGAACACTGAAGCTTTCTTT. Residues: CASSQDLSNTEAFF.

This clonotype was recorded a few times. This chain connects TRBV4-1 to TRBJ2-1; 7 positions match TRBD1. The CDR3 has 17 amino acids. The J segment lost 0 bases and the V segment lost 4 bases, leaving 9 bases of the junction unmatched. The germline gives CDR1 MGHRA, CDR2 YSYEKL. Written as DNA, the CDR3 is TGCGCCAGCAGCCTAGAGGGGGACAGTAGCTCCTACAATGAGCAGTTCTTC. Its protein product is CASSLEGDSSSYNEQFF.

The chain recombines TRBV7-2 with TRBJ2-2; no definite D call. The germline V gene encodes CDR1 SGHTA and CDR2 FQGNSA. There are 14 residues in the CDR3. Trimming stripped 7 bases from V and 7 bases from J, with 16 bases between. CDR3 sequence: CASTQRSGHGELFF. CDR3 nucleotides: TGTGCCAGCACCCAAAGGTCCGGGCACGGGGAGCTGTTTTTT. Together with reference TRBV7-2 and TRBJ2-2, the CDR3 gives the full variable domain: GAGVSQSPSNKVTEKGKDVELRCDPISGHTALYWYRQSLGQGLEFLIYFQGNSAPDKSGLPSDRFSAERTGGSVSTLTIQRTQQEDSAVYLCASTQRSGHGELFFGEGSRLTVL.

This clonotype was seen only a few times. The J gene is TRBJ1-2, the V gene TRBV4-1, with 7 bases that match TRBD1. The length of the CDR3 is 13 residues. Germline lookup yields CDR1 MGHRA and CDR2 YSYEKL. J was trimmed by 8 bases and V by 4 bases; bases with no gene match: 7. Here the CDR3 reads CASSPLRTGGYTF. The CDR3 nucleotides read TGCGCCAGCAGCCCACTGAGGACAGGAGGCTACACCTTC.

This clonotype has only a few counts. The junction does not match germline at one end; this may be a read error. This chain uses TRBV30 with TRBJ1-1; a weak D match, TRBD1 (6 bases). The CDR3 sequence is 12 residues long. Germline lookup yields CDR1 GTSNPN and CDR2 SVGIG (reference sequence). The DNA of the CDR3 is TGTGCCTGGAGCCAGGGGTCCCCGAAAGGGGTCTTT. This codes for CAWSQGSPKGVF.

This clonotype was counted only a few times. J is TRBJ2-1 and V is TRBV5-1; 11 bases align to TRBD2. Losses at the gene ends were 5 bases for V and 6 bases for J; bases not matched to a gene: 7. Germline V gene data show CDR1 as SGHRS and CDR2 as YFSETQ. This CDR3 comprises 15 residues. The CDR3 nucleotides read TGCGCCAGCAGACTAGCGGGGGTCCTTTCCAATGAGCAGTTCTTC. Translating gives CASRLAGVLSNEQFF.

This clonotype showed up just a few times. The rearrangement joins TRBV7-9 to TRBJ1-1; 9 bases align to TRBD1. Germline-derived CDR1 and CDR2 are SEHNR and FQNEAQ (reference sequence). The CDR3 loop spans 16 amino acids. V was pared by 5 bases and J by 5 bases, with 12 bases of the junction left unmatched. The CDR3 loop is CASSPSGGTGWTEAFF. The CDR3 region has the DNA TGTGCCAGCAGCCCCTCGGGTGGGACAGGGTGGACTGAAGCTTTCTTT.

This chain uses TRBV20-1 with TRBJ2-3, with D perhaps TRBD2 (7 bases). Germline assignment: CDR1 DFQATT and CDR2 SNEGSKA (reference sequence). CDR3 length: 16 residues. V was trimmed by 6 bases and J by 6 bases, leaving 25 bases between them. The CDR3 coding sequence is TGCAGTGCACCCTGGGGGGGCGGGGGCCCCACGGATACGCAGTATTTT. This gives the protein CSAPWGGGGPTDTQYF.

This clonotype was seen only a few times. The chain recombines TRBV29-1 with TRBJ1-1, with a tentative D call TRBD1 (5 bases). Germline V gene data show CDR1 as SQVTM and CDR2 as ANQGSEA. CDR3 size: 12 residues. Trimming took 7 bases from V and 0 from J, leaving 9 bases between them. CDR3 in amino acids: CSADILNTEAFF. The CDR3 coding sequence is TGCAGCGCGGACATCTTGAACACTGAAGCTTTCTTT.

This clonotype was detected a few times. The chain has TRBV7-2 and TRBJ1-5, with 8 nucleotides matching TRBD1. The ends lost 4 bases at V and 2 bases at J; junction bases unmatched: 7. Looked up from germline, CDR1 is SGHTA and CDR2 is FQGNSA. This CDR3 spans 16 amino acids. This chain's CDR3 is CASSSEPGQGNQPQHF. The CDR3 DNA sequence: TGTGCCAGCAGCTCAGAGCCGGGACAGGGCAATCAGCCCCAGCATTTT.

The V call is TRBV7-2, the J call TRBJ1-5; D unresolved. Germline assignment: CDR1 SGHTA and CDR2 FQGNSA. The length of the CDR3 is 15 residues. V lost 3 bases and J 2 bases, leaving 11 bases between the germline ends. DNA for the CDR3: TGTGCCAGCAGCTTTGGGGAGAGGGGCAATCAGCCCCAGCATTTT. This encodes CASSFGERGNQPQHF.

This clonotype was counted at least ten times. CDR3 in DNA: TGTGCCAGCAGCCAAGTAGGGGACGAAACCGGGGAGCTGTTTTTT. It is translated as CASSQVGDETGELFF. The chain combines TRBV4-2 with TRBJ2-2, with D perhaps being TRBD1 or TRBD2 (5 bases each). This CDR3 contains 15 residues. Germline CDR1 and CDR2: LGHNA and YNFKEQ. V was trimmed by 1 base and J by 5 bases, leaving 11 bases between them.

This clonotype was recorded many times. This chain connects TRBV4-1 to TRBJ2-1; D could derive from TRBD1 or TRBD2 (6 bases each). The V end lost 3 bases, the J end lost 8 bases, and 17 bases lay between the germline ends. This CDR3 spans 15 amino acids. Germline assignment: CDR1 MGHRA and CDR2 YSYEKL. Here the CDR3 DNA reads TGCGCCAGCAGCCAGCAAGGGGGGCGGGGCGATGAGCAGTTCTTC. Its translation: CASSQQGGRGDEQFF.